Shown below are 16 T cell receptor beta chains from a single sample sequenced in a study of T cell responses to AZD1222 COVID-19 vaccine. Some clones are missing from TCRdb's copy, which holds only in-frame ones; the method was immunoSEQ multiplex PCR. The table includes 65,000 to 75,000 clones, around 90% detected once. Here the sequenced sample was peripheral blood, taken 28 days after the second dose of the MenACWY control vaccine. These receptors all stem from an adult who received the MenACWY meningococcal vaccine as a control.

This chain links TRBV6-1 with TRBJ1-2; D unresolved. CDR3 length: 11 residues. Germline values: CDR1 MNHNS, CDR2 SASEGT. V was shortened by 6 bases and J by 2 bases, with 4 bases between the two germline ends. The CDR3, as DNA: TGTGCCAGCAGGGGGAACTATGGCTACACCTTC. Its translation: CASRGNYGYTF.

The chain uses TRBV7-2 and TRBJ1-2, with a possible D match to TRBD1 (6 bases). The CDR3 is 14 residues long. Trimming left V 3 bases short and J 1 base short, with 9 bases between. CDR1 and CDR2 from the germline V gene are SGHTA and FQGNSA. Written as DNA, the CDR3 is TGTGCCAGCAGCTTTGGACAGTATAACTATGGCTACACCTTC. Amino acids: CASSFGQYNYGYTF.

The J gene is TRBJ2-7, the V gene TRBV9; D not resolved. The CDR3 covers 13 residues. Germline-derived CDR1 and CDR2 are SGDLS and YYNGEE. V shed 4 bases and J shed 7 bases, with 15 bases lying between them. The CDR3 loop reads CASSPFLGLEQYF. CDR3 in DNA: TGTGCCAGCAGCCCCTTTCTAGGGTTGGAGCAGTACTTC.

The rearrangement uses TRBV28 and TRBJ1-3; D is possibly TRBD1 (5 bases). Deletions cut 5 bases from V and 2 bases from J, with 10 bases between. The CDR3 extends over 14 amino acids. Germline V CDR1 and CDR2: MDHEN, SYDVKM. CDR3 sequence reads: CASSPRGAGNTIYF. CDR3 DNA sequence: TGTGCCAGCAGTCCCAGAGGGGCTGGAAACACCATATATTTT.

V usage is TRBV5-1 and J usage is TRBJ1-3; TRBD1 agrees at 9 bases. The CDR3 runs to 18 residues. The germline CDR1 and CDR2 sequences are SGHRS and YFSETQ. V lost 0 bases to trimming and J lost 0 bases; unmatched junction nucleotides: 7. The CDR3 region is CASSLGNSDRGSGNTIYF. CDR3 sequence (DNA): TGCGCCAGCAGCTTGGGGAATTCGGACAGGGGCTCTGGAAACACCATATATTTT.

The chain employs TRBV30 and TRBJ2-7, with 7 bases identical to TRBD1. The length of the CDR3 is 12 residues. The ends lost 4 bases at V and 0 bases at J; junction bases unmatched: 0. Germline CDR1 GTSNPN, CDR2 SVGIG (reference sequence). CDR3 region: CAWNRGSYEQYF. The CDR3 DNA follows: TGTGCCTGGAACAGGGGCTCCTACGAGCAGTACTTC.

The V and J genes are TRBV6-2 or TRBV6-3 and TRBJ1-1; perhaps TRBD1 as D (5 bases). The CDR3 spans 13 residues. Germline V gene data show CDR1 as MNHEY and CDR2 as SVGEGT. Trimming removed 6 bases from V and 1 base from J, with 9 bases in between. The CDR3 here is CASSLDRNTEAFF. The CDR3 DNA sequence: TGTGCCAGCAGCTTAGACAGGAACACTGAAGCTTTCTTT.

This chain connects TRBV6-2 or TRBV6-3 to TRBJ1-6; TRBD1 aligns across 8 bases. The CDR3 sequence is 16 residues long. The J segment lost 6 bases and the V segment lost 5 bases, leaving 9 bases of the junction unmatched. Germline CDR1 is MNHEY and CDR2 is SVGEGT. The CDR3 DNA reads TGTGCCAGCAGTCGCCCCGGACAGGGCGGTAATTCACCCCTCCACTTT. This sequence encodes CASSRPGQGGNSPLHF.

The rearrangement joins TRBV28 to TRBJ2-7, with 7 bases fitting TRBD1. The CDR3 spans 15 residues. Trimming removed 5 bases from V and 4 bases from J; junction bases left unmatched: 11. Germline-derived CDR1 and CDR2 are MDHEN and SYDVKM. The CDR3 nucleotides read TGTGCCAGCAGTACCACAGGGGAACTTCCGTACGAGCAGTACTTC. Translation: CASSTTGELPYEQYF.

The gene calls are TRBV18 and TRBJ1-5, with TRBD1 matching 7 bases. This CDR3 has 14 residues. Germline CDR1 KGHSH, CDR2 LQKENI. After removal of 0 bases from V and 5 bases from J, the junction contained 1 base not matched to a gene. CDR3 loop: CASSPPTGDQPQHF. The CDR3 nucleotides are TGTGCCAGCTCACCACCAACAGGGGATCAGCCCCAGCATTTT.

The chain links TRBV2 to TRBJ1-5; no firm D call. The CDR3 has 14 residues. The V end was cut by 6 bases, the J end by 5 bases, with 14 bases between. CDR1 SNHLY and CDR2 FYNNEI come from the germline V gene. CDR3 coding DNA: TGTGCCAGCAGAGGGCTTGGCAACTATCAGCCCCAGCATTTT. Its translation: CASRGLGNYQPQHF.

This sequence joins TRBV3-1 (or the pseudogene TRBV3-2) and TRBJ2-7; a possible D gene is TRBD1 (6 bases). There are 13 residues in the CDR3. Trimming took 5 bases from V and 8 from J, leaving 16 bases between them. Germline V gene sequence: CDR1 LGHDT, CDR2 YNNKEL (reference sequence). The CDR3 loop reads CASSKNRVGKQYF. CDR3 DNA: TGTGCCAGCAGCAAAAACAGGGTTGGGAAGCAGTACTTC.

J is TRBJ1-5 and V is TRBV19; D remains unclear. V lost 0 bases and J lost 7, with 4 bases in between. The CDR3 spans 12 residues. The germline CDR1 and CDR2 sequences are LNHDA and SQIVND (reference sequence). CDR3 sequence: CASSIDVQPQHF. Here the CDR3 DNA reads TGTGCCAGTAGTATAGATGTACAGCCCCAGCATTTT.

V usage is TRBV6-5 and J usage is TRBJ1-5; the D gene is possibly TRBD1 (6 bases). The CDR3 consists of 16 residues. Trimming pared 2 bases from V and 0 bases from J, leaving 11 bases between. The germline V gene has CDR1 MNHEY and CDR2 SVGAGI. CDR3 sequence reads: CASSYVDRNSNQPQHF. The CDR3 nucleotides read TGTGCCAGCAGTTACGTAGACAGGAATAGCAATCAGCCCCAGCATTTT.

Sample share makes this clone medium-sized (0.01 to 0.1%). V usage is TRBV11-2 and J usage is TRBJ1-6; the D gene is possibly TRBD1 (5 bases). CDR1 and CDR2 (germline): SGHAT, FQNNGV. The CDR3 spans 15 residues. Deletions cut 0 bases from V and 10 bases from J, with 13 bases between. CDR3 amino acids: CASSLEGGAGSPLHF. In DNA form, the CDR3 reads TGTGCCAGCAGCTTAGAGGGGGGAGCTGGGTCACCCCTCCACTTT.

The chain combines TRBV7-2 with TRBJ1-4; unclear D gene. From germline, CDR1 is SGHTA and CDR2 FQGNSA. V was trimmed by 4 bases and J by 8 bases, leaving 17 bases between them. This CDR3 region has 15 residues. The CDR3 loop is CASSSRPGWAEKLFF. CDR3 sequence (DNA): TGTGCCAGCAGCTCACGACCGGGCTGGGCGGAAAAACTGTTTTTT.